This T cell receptor (beta chain) was sequenced during a study of molecular identifiers for immune sequencing clone quantification. Regarding the study as a whole: Sizes of clones that are highly expanded could be underestimated (if identical TCR molecules share a barcode). Over 97% of effector molecules, but under 1% in naive cells, were held by clones with more than 20 RNA copies.

Points on this clonotype: The antigen remains unidentified.

J was trimmed by 8 bases and V by 10 bases; bases with no gene match: 5. Germline lookup yields CDR1 MNHEY and CDR2 SVGAGI. This CDR3 contains 11 residues. From the PCR reads, TCRdb called clonotypes with MiXCR, one entry per CDR3 protein. Of over 600,000 distinct CDR3 sequences in the sample, 20% were seen once. This TCR derives from a human donor in good health. Some libraries in this study had Jurkat cell RNA spiked in. The chain recombines TRBV6-5 with TRBJ2-1; 7 positions agree with TRBD2. Sequenced: naive CD8+ T cells from blood, with Jurkat cell RNA spiked in. The subset is: FACS-sorted CD8+CD4-CCR7+CD45RA+ naive T cells. The CDR3 nucleotides are TGTGCCACCCGACTAGCTCATGAGCAGTTCTTC. It encodes CATRLAHEQFF.